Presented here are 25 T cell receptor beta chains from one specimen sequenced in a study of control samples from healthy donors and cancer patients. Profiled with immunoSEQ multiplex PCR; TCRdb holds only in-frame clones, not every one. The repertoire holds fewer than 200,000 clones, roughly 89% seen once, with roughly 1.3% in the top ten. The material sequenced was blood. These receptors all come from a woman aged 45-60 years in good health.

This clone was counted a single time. CDR3 in amino acids: CASSIKIKGGRGYTF. In DNA form, the CDR3 reads TGTGCCAGCAGCATAAAAATCAAAGGGGGCCGGGGCTACACCTTC. The chain employs TRBV6-5 and TRBJ1-2, with 7 nucleotides matching TRBD1. This CDR3 comprises 15 residues. The germline V gene encodes CDR1 MNHEY and CDR2 SVGAGI. The J segment lost 8 bases and the V segment lost 6 bases, leaving 15 bases of the junction unmatched.

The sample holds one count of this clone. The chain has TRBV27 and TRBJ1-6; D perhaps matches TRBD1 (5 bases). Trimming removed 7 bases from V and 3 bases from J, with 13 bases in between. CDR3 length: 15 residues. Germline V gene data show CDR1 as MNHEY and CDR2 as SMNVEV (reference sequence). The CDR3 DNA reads TGTGCCAGCACCTTAGACAGTTTCTATAATTCACCCCTCCACTTT. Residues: CASTLDSFYNSPLHF.

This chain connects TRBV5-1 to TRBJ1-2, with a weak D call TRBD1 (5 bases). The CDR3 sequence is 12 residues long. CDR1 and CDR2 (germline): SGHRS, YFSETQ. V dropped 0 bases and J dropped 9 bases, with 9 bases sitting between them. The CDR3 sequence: CASSLEGHRYTF. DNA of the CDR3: TGCGCCAGCAGCTTGGAGGGGCATCGCTACACCTTC.

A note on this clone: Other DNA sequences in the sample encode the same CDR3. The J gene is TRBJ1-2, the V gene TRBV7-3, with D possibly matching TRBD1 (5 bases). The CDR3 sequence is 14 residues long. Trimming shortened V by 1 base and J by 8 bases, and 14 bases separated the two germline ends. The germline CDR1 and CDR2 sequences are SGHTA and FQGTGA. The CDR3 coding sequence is TGTGCCAGCAGCTTAATGGGGGGGGGAGAAGGCTACACCTTC. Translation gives CASSLMGGGEGYTF.

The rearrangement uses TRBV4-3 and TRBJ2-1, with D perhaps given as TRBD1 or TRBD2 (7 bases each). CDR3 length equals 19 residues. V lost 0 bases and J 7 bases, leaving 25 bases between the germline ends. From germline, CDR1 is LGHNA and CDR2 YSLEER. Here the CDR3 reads CASSQDLTGFQRGTNEQFF. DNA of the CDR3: TGCGCCAGCAGCCAAGATTTGACAGGGTTTCAGCGGGGAACGAATGAGCAGTTCTTC.

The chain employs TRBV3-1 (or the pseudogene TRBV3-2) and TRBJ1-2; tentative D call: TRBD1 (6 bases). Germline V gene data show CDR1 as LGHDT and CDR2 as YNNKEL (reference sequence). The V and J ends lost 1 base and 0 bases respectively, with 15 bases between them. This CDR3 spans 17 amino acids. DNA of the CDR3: TGTGCCAGCAGCCAAGGATGGGGGCAGACTACTAACTATGGCTACACCTTC. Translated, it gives CASSQGWGQTTNYGYTF.

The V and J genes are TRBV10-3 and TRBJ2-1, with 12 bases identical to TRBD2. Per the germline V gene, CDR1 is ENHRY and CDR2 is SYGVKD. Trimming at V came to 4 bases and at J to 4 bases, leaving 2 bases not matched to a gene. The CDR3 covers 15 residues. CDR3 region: CAISVGTSGYNEQFF. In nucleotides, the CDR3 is TGTGCCATCAGTGTCGGGACTAGCGGGTACAATGAGCAGTTCTTC.

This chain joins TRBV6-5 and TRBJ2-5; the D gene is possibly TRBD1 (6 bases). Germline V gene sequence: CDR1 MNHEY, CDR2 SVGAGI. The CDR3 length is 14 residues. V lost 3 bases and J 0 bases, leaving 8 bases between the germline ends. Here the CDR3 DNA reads TGTGCCAGCAGTTATGGGACAAACCAAGAGACCCAGTACTTC. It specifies CASSYGTNQETQYF.

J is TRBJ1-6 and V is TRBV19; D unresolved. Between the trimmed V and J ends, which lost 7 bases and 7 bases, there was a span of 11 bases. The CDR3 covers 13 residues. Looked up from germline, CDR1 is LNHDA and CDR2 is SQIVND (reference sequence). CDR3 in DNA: TGTGCCAGTATGAACAGCTTGAATTCACCCCTCCACTTT. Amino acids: CASMNSLNSPLHF.

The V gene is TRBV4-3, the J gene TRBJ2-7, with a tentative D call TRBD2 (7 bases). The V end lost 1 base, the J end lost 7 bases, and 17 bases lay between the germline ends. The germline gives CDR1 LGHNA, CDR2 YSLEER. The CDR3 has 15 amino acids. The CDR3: CASSQAAGARGEQYF. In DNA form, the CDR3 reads TGCGCCAGCAGCCAAGCGGCGGGGGCTCGTGGGGAGCAGTACTTC.

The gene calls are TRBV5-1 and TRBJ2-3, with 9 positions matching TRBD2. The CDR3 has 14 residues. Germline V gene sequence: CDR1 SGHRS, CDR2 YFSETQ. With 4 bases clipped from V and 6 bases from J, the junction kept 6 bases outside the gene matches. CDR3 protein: CASSISGSRDTQYF. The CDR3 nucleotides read TGCGCCAGCAGCATTAGCGGGAGTAGGGATACGCAGTATTTT.

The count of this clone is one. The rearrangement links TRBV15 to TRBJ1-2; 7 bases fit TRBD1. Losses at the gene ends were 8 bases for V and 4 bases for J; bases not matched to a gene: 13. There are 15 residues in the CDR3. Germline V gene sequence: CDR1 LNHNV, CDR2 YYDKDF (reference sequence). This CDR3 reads CATGPRDRPSYGYTF. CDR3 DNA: TGTGCCACCGGGCCCCGGGACAGACCATCCTATGGCTACACCTTC.

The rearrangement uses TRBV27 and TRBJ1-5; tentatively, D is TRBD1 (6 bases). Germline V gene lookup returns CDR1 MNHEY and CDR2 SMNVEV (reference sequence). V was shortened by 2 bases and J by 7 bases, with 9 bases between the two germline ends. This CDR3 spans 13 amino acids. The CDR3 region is CASSLQGSQPQHF. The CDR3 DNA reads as TGTGCCAGCAGTTTACAGGGGTCACAGCCCCAGCATTTT.

The CDR3 loop is CASSYSESRAFPPQHF. The CDR3 DNA follows: TGTGCCAGCAGTTACTCAGAATCCCGGGCGTTCCCGCCCCAGCATTTT. The chain carries TRBV6-2 or TRBV6-3 and TRBJ1-5; D remains ambiguous. The CDR3 runs to 16 residues. Germline V gene data show CDR1 as MNHEY and CDR2 as SVGEGT. With 0 bases removed from V and 9 bases from J, the gap between germline ends came to 18 bases.

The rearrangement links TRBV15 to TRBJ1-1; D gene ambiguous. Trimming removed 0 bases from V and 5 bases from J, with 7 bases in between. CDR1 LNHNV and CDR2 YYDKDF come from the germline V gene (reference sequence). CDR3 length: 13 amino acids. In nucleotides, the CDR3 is TGTGCCACCAGCAGAGACGTAAAGACTGAAGCTTTCTTT. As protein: CATSRDVKTEAFF.

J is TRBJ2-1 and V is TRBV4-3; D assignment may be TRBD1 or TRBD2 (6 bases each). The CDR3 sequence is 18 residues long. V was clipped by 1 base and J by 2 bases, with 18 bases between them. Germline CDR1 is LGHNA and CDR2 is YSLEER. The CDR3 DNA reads TGCGCCAGCAGCCAAGGCCGTGCAACAGGGAGGCCCTACAATGAGCAGTTCTTC. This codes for CASSQGRATGRPYNEQFF.

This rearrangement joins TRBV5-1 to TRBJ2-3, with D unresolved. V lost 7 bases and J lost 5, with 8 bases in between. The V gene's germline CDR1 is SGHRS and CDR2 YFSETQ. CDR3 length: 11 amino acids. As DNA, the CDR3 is TGCGCCAGCCGCAAGGAAGATACGCAGTATTTT. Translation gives CASRKEDTQYF.

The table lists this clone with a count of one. CDR3 loop: CASSLRLAGGLEQFF. The CDR3 DNA reads TGTGCCAGCAGTTTGCGGCTAGCGGGGGGGCTTGAGCAGTTCTTC. The chain links TRBV27 to TRBJ2-1, with 12 bases lining up with TRBD2. Per germline, CDR1 MNHEY and CDR2 SMNVEV (reference sequence). Unmatched junction bases numbered 6, after V lost 3 bases and J lost 9 bases. The CDR3 has 15 residues.

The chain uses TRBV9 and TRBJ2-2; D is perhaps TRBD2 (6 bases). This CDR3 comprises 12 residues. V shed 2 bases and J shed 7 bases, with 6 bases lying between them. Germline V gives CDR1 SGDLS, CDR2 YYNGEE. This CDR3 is CASSVGGGELFF. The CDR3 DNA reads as TGTGCCAGCAGCGTGGGGGGCGGGGAGCTGTTTTTT.

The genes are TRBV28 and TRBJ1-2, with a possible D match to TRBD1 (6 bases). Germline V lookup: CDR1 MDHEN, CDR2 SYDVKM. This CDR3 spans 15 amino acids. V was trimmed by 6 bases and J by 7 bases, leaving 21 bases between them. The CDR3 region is CASSLVGQGIAGYTF. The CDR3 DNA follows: TGTGCCAGCAGCTTGGTGGGGCAGGGGATTGCTGGCTACACCTTC.

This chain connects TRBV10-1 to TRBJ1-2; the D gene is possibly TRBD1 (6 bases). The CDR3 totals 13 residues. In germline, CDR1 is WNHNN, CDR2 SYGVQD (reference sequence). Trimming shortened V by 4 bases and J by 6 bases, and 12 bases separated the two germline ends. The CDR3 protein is CASSAIQGDGYTF. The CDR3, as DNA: TGCGCCAGCAGTGCTATACAGGGTGATGGCTACACCTTC.

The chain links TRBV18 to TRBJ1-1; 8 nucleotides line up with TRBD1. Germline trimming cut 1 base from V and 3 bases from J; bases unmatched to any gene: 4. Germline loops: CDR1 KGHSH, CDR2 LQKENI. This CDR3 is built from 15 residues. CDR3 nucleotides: TGTGCCAGCTCACCACGGCCAGGGGGCTACACTGAAGCTTTCTTT. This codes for CASSPRPGGYTEAFF.

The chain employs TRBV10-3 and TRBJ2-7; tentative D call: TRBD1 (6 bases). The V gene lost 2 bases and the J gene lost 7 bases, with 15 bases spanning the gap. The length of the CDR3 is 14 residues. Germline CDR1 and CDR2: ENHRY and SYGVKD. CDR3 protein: CAISETGPRWEQYF. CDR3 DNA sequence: TGTGCCATCAGTGAGACAGGGCCCCGCTGGGAGCAGTACTTC.

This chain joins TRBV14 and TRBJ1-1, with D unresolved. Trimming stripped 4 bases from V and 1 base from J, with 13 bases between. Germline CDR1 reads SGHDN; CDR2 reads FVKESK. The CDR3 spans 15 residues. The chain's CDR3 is CASSPYSNRNTEAFF. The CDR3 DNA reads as TGTGCCAGCAGCCCTTATTCTAACCGGAACACTGAAGCTTTCTTT.

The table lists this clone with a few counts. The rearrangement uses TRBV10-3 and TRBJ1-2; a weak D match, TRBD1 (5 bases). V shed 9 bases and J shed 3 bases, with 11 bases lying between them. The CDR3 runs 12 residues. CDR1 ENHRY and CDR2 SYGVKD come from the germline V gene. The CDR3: CAITDSHYGYTF. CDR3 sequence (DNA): TGTGCCATAACCGACAGCCACTATGGCTACACCTTC.